There are a few counts of the clone carrying this T cell receptor (beta chain). Per the authors' pipeline: By means of reference gene primer amplification, nucleated cell counts were estimated. Clones were read by immunoSEQ multiplex PCR, and TCRdb kept only the in-frame ones, dropping some. V and J calls and clone size follow that table, whereas D and trimming were derived from the DNA. The table includes about 350,000 clones, roughly 90% detected once. The participants were between roughly 18 and 89 years old and came from 20 to 30 US areas. Which cohort a participant joined came from the clinical history participants gave. This entry belongs to a study of blood T cell repertoires in COVID-19. Across the whole study: The analysed material was cDNA or gDNA that came from T cells, B-cell-depleted T cells, or PBMCs.

Germline CDR1 reads MNHNS; CDR2 reads SASEGT. Trimming cost V 0 bases and J 4 bases, with 12 bases left between them. The CDR3 spans 15 residues. This TCR derives from a woman in her 30s who had recovered from COVID-19. This sequence joins TRBV6-1 and TRBJ2-5; perhaps TRBD1 as D (6 bases). The sequenced sample consisted of PBMCs or T cells enriched from blood (not recorded which). The CDR3 DNA follows: TGTGCCAGCAGTGAAGCGGCAGGGGCGGTAGAGACCCAGTACTTC. The encoded protein is CASSEAAGAVETQYF.